These 3 T cell receptor beta chains came from one sample sequenced in a study of blood T cell repertoires in COVID-19. Method: immunoSEQ multiplex PCR; TCRdb's copy keeps in-frame clones and lacks some. The table records 80,000 or so clones, 91% of them present only once. Sequenced sample: peripheral blood. The source is a woman in her forties or fifties in a cohort sampled during active COVID-19.

The V gene is TRBV19, the J gene TRBJ2-2; D is perhaps TRBD1 (5 bases). The CDR3 sequence is 13 residues long. The germline V and J ends were trimmed by 10 bases and 4 bases, with 13 bases remaining between them. In germline, CDR1 is LNHDA, CDR2 SQIVND (reference sequence). Here the CDR3 reads CATGMWSTGELFF. The CDR3 bases are TGTGCCACAGGGATGTGGAGCACCGGGGAGCTGTTTTTT.

DNA of the CDR3: TGCGCCAGCAGCCAGGAGGACAGGGTCAGCCGCGAGCAGTACTTC. Its translation: CASSQEDRVSREQYF. This chain uses TRBV4-1 with TRBJ2-7, with TRBD1 matching over 8 bases. Germline CDR1 and CDR2: MGHRA and YSYEKL. The V gene end was trimmed by 3 bases and the J gene end by 6 bases; junction bases not matched to a gene: 10. CDR3 length equals 15 residues.

The CDR3 loop reads CASSESRQPQTQYF. The CDR3 coding sequence is TGCGCCAGCAGTGAGTCGCGGCAGCCGCAGACCCAGTACTTC. The V and J genes are TRBV10-1 and TRBJ2-5; D gene uncertain. V lost 0 bases and J 6 bases, leaving 11 bases between the germline ends. CDR3 length equals 14 residues. The germline gives CDR1 WNHNN, CDR2 SYGVQD (reference sequence).